This passage covers 16 T cell receptor beta chains from one sample sequenced in a study of cytomegalovirus exposure and HLA in healthy donors. With 60 Vbeta and 13 Jbeta primers, the PCR was carried out. Sequencing used immunoSEQ multiplex PCR; TCRdb keeps in-frame clones, though not all of them. The sample yields approximately 120,000 clones, 81% seen once. Sequenced: PBMCs. The receptors shown here come from a woman aged 25 to 39 in good health and CMV-seronegative.

This rearrangement joins TRBV27 to TRBJ2-1; 11 positions agree with TRBD2. V gave up 5 bases and J gave up 12 bases; unmatched junction bases: 9. The CDR3 is 14 residues long. Per the germline V gene, CDR1 is MNHEY and CDR2 is SMNVEV (reference sequence). CDR3 sequence (DNA): TGTGCCAGCAGTCTTAGCGGGAGGGGAAGGGCGCAGTTCTTC. This gives the protein CASSLSGRGRAQFF.

J is TRBJ1-2 and V is TRBV2; TRBD1 agrees at 10 bases. Germline CDR1 SNHLY, CDR2 FYNNEI. The CDR3 runs 14 residues. With 6 bases clipped from V and 5 bases from J, the junction kept 6 bases outside the gene matches. The CDR3 loop reads CASSEGQGSYGYTF. As DNA, the CDR3 is TGTGCCAGCAGCGAGGGACAGGGGAGTTATGGCTACACCTTC.

The rearrangement uses TRBV15 and TRBJ2-7; 11 bases map to TRBD2. V was pared by 5 bases and J by 1 base, with 7 bases of the junction left unmatched. CDR1 and CDR2 from the germline V gene are LNHNV and YYDKDF (reference sequence). The CDR3 spans 16 residues. The DNA for the CDR3 is TGTGCCACCAGCGGGACTAGCGGATACTTTTCCTACGAGCAGTACTTC. Translation gives CATSGTSGYFSYEQYF. Combining the CDR3 with reference TRBV15 and TRBJ2-7 gives the whole variable domain DAMVIQNPRYQVTQFGKPVTLSCSQTLNHNVMYWYQQKSSQAPKLLFHYYDKDFNNEADTPDNFQSRRPNTSFCFLDIRSPGLGDTAMYLCATSGTSGYFSYEQYFGPGTRLTVT.

The chain uses TRBV5-4 and TRBJ2-7; D not resolved. V dropped 6 bases and J dropped 1 base, with 11 bases sitting between them. CDR1 and CDR2 (germline): SGHNT, YYREEE (reference sequence). This CDR3 is built from 13 residues. The CDR3 is CASKEHSSYEQYF. The CDR3 nucleotides are TGTGCCAGCAAAGAGCACAGTTCCTACGAGCAGTACTTC.

Regarding this clone: One end of the junction varies from germline; a read error may be responsible. V is TRBV7-9 and J is TRBJ2-3, with D possibly TRBD2 on 6 matching bases. Germline values: CDR1 SEHNR, CDR2 FQNEAQ (reference sequence). CDR3 length: 14 residues. The CDR3 nucleotides are TGTTCCAGTGCCTCGCGGGGCGGTCCAGATACGCAGTATTTT. This gives the protein CSSASRGGPDTQYF.

In its sample, this clone was seen a few times. The rearrangement uses TRBV19 and TRBJ2-1; 12 bases agree with TRBD2. The junction had 14 bases not matched to a gene; V was cut back by 6 bases and J by 8 bases. There are 17 residues in the CDR3. Germline values: CDR1 LNHDA, CDR2 SQIVND (reference sequence). CDR3 loop: CASSPLPTSGSFYEQFF. CDR3 DNA: TGTGCCAGTAGCCCTCTCCCGACTAGCGGGAGTTTCTATGAGCAGTTCTTC.

This chain connects TRBV4-3 to TRBJ2-7; 9 positions match TRBD2. CDR1 is LGHNA and CDR2 is YSLEER in the germline V gene. V was clipped by 2 bases and J by 2 bases; unmatched bases: 4. CDR3 size: 15 residues. The CDR3 nucleotides read TGCGCCAGCAGCCAACTGCTAGCGGGGACCTACGAGCAGTACTTC. Its translation: CASSQLLAGTYEQYF.

This chain joins TRBV5-4 and TRBJ2-7; 10 bases are a match to TRBD2. CDR3 length: 15 amino acids. CDR1 and CDR2 from the germline V gene are SGHNT and YYREEE (reference sequence). The ends lost 3 bases at V and 5 bases at J; junction bases unmatched: 8. The CDR3 is CASSSGTSAVHEQYF. CDR3 sequence (DNA): TGTGCCAGCAGCTCAGGGACTAGCGCCGTACACGAGCAGTACTTC.

The chain uses TRBV5-6 and TRBJ2-5, with D perhaps matching TRBD2 (6 bases). Germline V gene lookup returns CDR1 SGHDT and CDR2 YYEEEE. Trimming cost V 1 base and J 3 bases, with 19 bases left between them. The CDR3 runs 17 residues. The CDR3: CASSLFGPPEREETQYF. DNA for the CDR3: TGTGCCAGCAGCTTGTTTGGGCCGCCCGAGCGGGAAGAGACCCAGTACTTC. The full variable domain, its missing parts supplied by reference TRBV5-6 and TRBJ2-5, is DAGVTQSPTHLIKTRGQQVTLRCSPKSGHDTVSWYQQALGQGPQFIFQYYEEEERQRGNFPDRFSGHQFPNYSSELNVNALLLGDSALYLCASSLFGPPEREETQYFGPGTRLLVL.

The V call is TRBV27, the J call TRBJ2-3, with 8 bases identical to TRBD1. The CDR3 contains 15 residues. The J segment lost 4 bases and the V segment lost 6 bases, leaving 9 bases of the junction unmatched. Germline V gives CDR1 MNHEY, CDR2 SMNVEV (reference sequence). CDR3 coding DNA: TGTGCCAGCAGCCCTTACCTGACAGGGGCAGATACGCAGTATTTT. Amino acids: CASSPYLTGADTQYF.

This clone was observed once. The V call is TRBV6-1, the J call TRBJ2-1; 8 positions match TRBD1. With V trimmed by 6 bases and J by 3 bases, 7 bases remained unmatched. Germline V gives CDR1 MNHNS, CDR2 SASEGT. This CDR3 contains 15 residues. CDR3 in amino acids: CASSSTGGSYNEQFF. CDR3 nucleotide sequence: TGTGCCAGCAGCTCCACAGGGGGTAGCTACAATGAGCAGTTCTTC.

This clone appeared a single time. This sequence joins TRBV29-1 and TRBJ2-1; D remains unclear. Trimming took 3 bases from V and 6 from J, leaving 6 bases between them. CDR3 length: 11 residues. The V gene's germline CDR1 is SQVTM and CDR2 ANQGSEA. This CDR3 is CSVDPGNEQFF. As DNA, the CDR3 is TGCAGCGTTGATCCCGGCAATGAGCAGTTCTTC.

The gene calls are TRBV5-5 and TRBJ2-7; TRBD1 is a possible D gene (5 bases). Germline values: CDR1 SGHKS, CDR2 YYEKEE (reference sequence). CDR3 size: 14 residues. Deletions cut 0 bases from V and 5 bases from J, with 12 bases between. The CDR3 nucleotides read TGTGCCAGCAGCTTGGGGACACGGTACGACGAGCAGTACTTC. It encodes CASSLGTRYDEQYF.

As to this clone: The junction and the germline gene differ at one end; a read error may be behind it. CDR3 amino acids: CVSSLSTGYEQYF. DNA for the CDR3: TGTGTCAGCAGCTTGTCTACAGGGTACGAGCAGTACTTC. The rearrangement links TRBV13 to TRBJ2-7; tentatively, D is TRBD1 (6 bases). The CDR3 is 13 residues long. Germline-derived CDR1 and CDR2 are PRHDT and FYEKMQ (reference sequence). The whole variable domain, remainder taken from reference TRBV13 and TRBJ2-7, is AAGVIQSPRHLIKEKRETATLKCYPIPRHDTVYWYQQGPGQDPQFLISFYEKMQSDKGSIPDRFSAQQFSDYHSELNMSSLELGDSALYFCVSSLSTGYEQYFGPGTRLTVT.

This chain links TRBV6-5 with TRBJ2-3; the D gene is possibly TRBD1 (5 bases). Germline V gene sequence: CDR1 MNHEY, CDR2 SVGAGI. The CDR3 consists of 14 residues. Trimming removed 6 bases at V and 3 bases at J, with 13 bases between. The CDR3 loop is CASRAGFWTDTQYF. The CDR3 nucleotides are TGTGCCAGCAGAGCAGGGTTTTGGACAGATACGCAGTATTTT.

The V and J genes are TRBV7-7 and TRBJ2-2; 8 bases match TRBD1. The CDR3 is 15 residues long. Germline assignment: CDR1 SSHAT and CDR2 FNYEAQ (reference sequence). V was clipped by 4 bases and J by 6 bases; unmatched bases: 7. CDR3 loop: CASSSGTGIAGELFF. CDR3 sequence (DNA): TGTGCCAGCAGCTCCGGGACAGGTATCGCCGGGGAGCTGTTTTTT.